The source of this T cell receptor (beta chain) is a study of cytomegalovirus exposure and HLA in healthy donors. Background on the study: The platform used for the approximately 120 validation repertoires matched that of the 600 to 800 first-cohort repertoires, a later analysis reported. Study-level results: There were 150 to 200 TCR beta chains listed as cytomegalovirus-associated.

A remark on this clone: The antigen remains unidentified.

Donors were drawn from the roughly 130-subject validation cohort, separate from the approximately 680-subject first cohort. The CDR3 is 12 amino acids. The germline V and J ends were trimmed by 6 bases and 4 bases, with 10 bases remaining between them. From germline, CDR1 is MDHEN and CDR2 SYDVKM. Sequenced by immunoSEQ multiplex PCR; TCRdb stores in-frame clones only, minus some. The repertoire has about 280,000 clones, approximately 86% of them found once; the top ten carry roughly 0.99%. This clonotype originated in a woman younger than 30 in good health and CMV-seronegative. Sequenced input: PBMCs. The J gene is TRBJ2-7, the V gene TRBV28; D is ambiguous. The CDR3 region has the DNA TGTGCCAGCAGCTCCCGTTTATACGAGCAGTACTTC. This translates into CASSSRLYEQYF.